This TCR beta chain was identified during a study of blood T cell repertoires in COVID-19. Turning to the study itself: The samples span acute and convalescent COVID-19 from the United States, Italy and Spain. T cells, B-cell-depleted T cells, or PBMCs provided the cDNA or gDNA that served as material.

Study processing details: Amplification of reference gene primers was used by the study to estimate nucleated cell counts. Repertoires were generated with immunoSEQ multiplex PCR, while TCRdb's copy carries only in-frame clones and drops some. V, J and clone size are those of that table, while D and trimming were read from the DNA. Of about 100,000 clones in the sample, approximately 90% were seen once. The origin of this receptor is a woman older than 75 with acute or convalescent COVID-19. Source material: peripheral blood.

CDR3 residues: CASSLEPDTGELFF. CDR3 sequence (DNA): TGCGCCAGCAGCTTGGAACCGGACACCGGGGAGCTGTTTTTT. This chain links TRBV5-1 with TRBJ2-2; D uncertain. Trimming shortened V by 0 bases and J by 3 bases, and 6 bases separated the two germline ends. The CDR3 spans 14 residues. Germline loops: CDR1 SGHRS, CDR2 YFSETQ.